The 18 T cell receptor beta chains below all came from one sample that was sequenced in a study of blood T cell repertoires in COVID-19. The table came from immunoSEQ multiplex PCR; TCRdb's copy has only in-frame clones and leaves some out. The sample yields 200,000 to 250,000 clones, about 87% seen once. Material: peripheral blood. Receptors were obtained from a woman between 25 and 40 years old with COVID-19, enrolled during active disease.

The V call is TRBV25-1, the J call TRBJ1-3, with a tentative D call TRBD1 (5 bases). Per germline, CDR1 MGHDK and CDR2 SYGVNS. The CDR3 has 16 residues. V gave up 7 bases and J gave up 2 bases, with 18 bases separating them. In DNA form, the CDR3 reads TGTGCCAGCACTTCAAATACAGGCGACGCTGGAAACACCATATATTTT. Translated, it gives CASTSNTGDAGNTIYF. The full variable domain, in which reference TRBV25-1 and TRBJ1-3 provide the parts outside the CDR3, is EADIYQTPRYLVIGTGKKITLECSQTMGHDKMYWYQQDPGMELHLIHYSYGVNSTEKGDLSSESTVSRIRTEHFPLTLESARPSHTSQYLCASTSNTGDAGNTIYFGEGSWLTVV.

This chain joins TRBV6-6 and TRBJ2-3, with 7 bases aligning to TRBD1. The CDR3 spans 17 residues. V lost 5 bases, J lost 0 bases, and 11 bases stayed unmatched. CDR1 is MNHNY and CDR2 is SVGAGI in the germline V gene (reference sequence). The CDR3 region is CASSRGTGDYSTDTQYF. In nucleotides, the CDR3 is TGTGCCAGCAGTCGCGGTACAGGGGATTATAGCACAGATACGCAGTATTTT.

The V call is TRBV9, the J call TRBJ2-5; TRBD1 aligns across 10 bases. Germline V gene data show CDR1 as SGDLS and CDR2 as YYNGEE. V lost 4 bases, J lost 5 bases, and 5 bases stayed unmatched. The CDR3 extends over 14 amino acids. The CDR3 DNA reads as TGTGCCAGCAGCTCTGGGACAGGGGATGAGACCCAGTACTTC. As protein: CASSSGTGDETQYF.

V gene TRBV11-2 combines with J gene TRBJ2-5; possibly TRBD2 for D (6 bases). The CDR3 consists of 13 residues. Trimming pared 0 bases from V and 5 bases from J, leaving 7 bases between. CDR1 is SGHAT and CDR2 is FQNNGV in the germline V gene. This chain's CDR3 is CASSLDGGETQYF. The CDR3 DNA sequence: TGTGCCAGCAGCTTAGATGGGGGGGAGACCCAGTACTTC.

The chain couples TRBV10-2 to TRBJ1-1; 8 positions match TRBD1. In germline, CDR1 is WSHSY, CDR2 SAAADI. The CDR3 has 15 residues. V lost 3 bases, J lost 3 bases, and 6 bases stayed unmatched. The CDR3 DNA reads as TGCGCCAGCAGTGACCAGGGGGCGAGATACACTGAAGCTTTCTTT. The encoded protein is CASSDQGARYTEAFF.

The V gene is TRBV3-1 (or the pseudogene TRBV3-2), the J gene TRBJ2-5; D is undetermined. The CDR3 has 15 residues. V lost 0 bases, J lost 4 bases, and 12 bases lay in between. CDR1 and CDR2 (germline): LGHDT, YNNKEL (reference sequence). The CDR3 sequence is CASSQDSLRVETQYF. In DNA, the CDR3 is TGTGCCAGCAGCCAAGATAGTCTTCGAGTAGAGACCCAGTACTTC.

The CDR3 DNA reads TGTGCCACCAGCAGACTCCTGGGGGGTCTATACGAGCAGTACTTC. Amino acid sequence: CATSRLLGGLYEQYF. The chain is built from TRBV15 and TRBJ2-7, with a tentative D call TRBD2 (6 bases). V lost 2 bases to trimming and J lost 4 bases, with 15 bases between them. This CDR3 has 15 residues. Germline V gives CDR1 LNHNV, CDR2 YYDKDF (reference sequence).

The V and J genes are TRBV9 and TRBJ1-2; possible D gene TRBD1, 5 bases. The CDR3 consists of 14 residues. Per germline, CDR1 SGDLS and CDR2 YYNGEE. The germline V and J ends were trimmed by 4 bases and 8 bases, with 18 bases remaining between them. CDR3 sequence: CASSLIVTAEGYTF. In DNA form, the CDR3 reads TGTGCCAGCAGCCTCATAGTGACAGCTGAAGGCTACACCTTC.

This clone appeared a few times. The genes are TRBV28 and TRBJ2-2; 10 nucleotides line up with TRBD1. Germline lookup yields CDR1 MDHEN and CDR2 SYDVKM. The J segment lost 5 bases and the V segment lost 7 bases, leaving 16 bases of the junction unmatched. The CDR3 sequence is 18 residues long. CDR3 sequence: CASTLTKGQGLGTGELFF. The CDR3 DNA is TGTGCCAGCACCCTCACAAAGGGACAGGGGCTAGGAACCGGGGAGCTGTTTTTT.

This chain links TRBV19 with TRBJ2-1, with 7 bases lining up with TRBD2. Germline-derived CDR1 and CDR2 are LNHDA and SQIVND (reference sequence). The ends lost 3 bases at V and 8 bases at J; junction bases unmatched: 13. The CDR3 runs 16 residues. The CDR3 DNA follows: TGTGCCAGTAGTATTTTGGCGGGAGCGGTTACTGATGAGCAGTTCTTC. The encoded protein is CASSILAGAVTDEQFF. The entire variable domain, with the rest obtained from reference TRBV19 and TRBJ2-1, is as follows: DGGITQSPKYLFRKEGQNVTLSCEQNLNHDAMYWYRQDPGQGLRLIYYSQIVNDFQKGDIAEGYSVSREKKESFPLTVTSAQKNPTAFYLCASSILAGAVTDEQFFGPGTRLTVL.

CDR3 in DNA: TGTGCCAGCTCACCACGAACAGGGGGACCCTACGAGCAGTACTTC. This codes for CASSPRTGGPYEQYF. This rearrangement joins TRBV18 to TRBJ2-7, with TRBD1 matching over 8 bases. The ends lost 1 base at V and 2 bases at J; junction bases unmatched: 4. This CDR3 region has 15 residues. Germline values: CDR1 KGHSH, CDR2 LQKENI. Supplemented by reference TRBV18 and TRBJ2-7, the full variable domain reads NAGVMQNPRHLVRRRGQEARLRCSPMKGHSHVYWYRQLPEEGLKFMVYLQKENIIDESGMPKERFSAEFPKEGPSILRIQQVVRGDSAAYFCASSPRTGGPYEQYFGPGTRLTVT.

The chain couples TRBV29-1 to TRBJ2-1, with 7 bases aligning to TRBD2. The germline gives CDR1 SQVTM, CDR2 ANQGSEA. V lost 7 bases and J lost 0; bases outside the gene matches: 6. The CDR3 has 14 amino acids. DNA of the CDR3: TGCAGCGCTCGGGACTATAGCTCCTACAATGAGCAGTTCTTC. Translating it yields CSARDYSSYNEQFF.

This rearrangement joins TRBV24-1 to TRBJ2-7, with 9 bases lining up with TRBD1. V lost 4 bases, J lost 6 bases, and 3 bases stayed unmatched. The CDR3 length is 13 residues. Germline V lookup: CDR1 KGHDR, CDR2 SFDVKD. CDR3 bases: TGTGCCACCAGTGAGGGGACAGGGCCCGAGCAGTACTTC. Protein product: CATSEGTGPEQYF.

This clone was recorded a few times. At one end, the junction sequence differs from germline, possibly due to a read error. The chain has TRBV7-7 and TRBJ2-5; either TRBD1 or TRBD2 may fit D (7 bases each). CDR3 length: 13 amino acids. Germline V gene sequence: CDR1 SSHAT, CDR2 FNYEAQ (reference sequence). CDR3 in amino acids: CASSGTAQETQYF. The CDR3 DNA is TGTGCTAGCAGCGGGACAGCCCAAGAGACCCAGTACTTC.

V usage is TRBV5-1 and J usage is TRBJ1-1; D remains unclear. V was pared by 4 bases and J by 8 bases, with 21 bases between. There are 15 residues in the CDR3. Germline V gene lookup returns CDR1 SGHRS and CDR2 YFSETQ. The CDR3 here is CASSPSGGLTAEAFF. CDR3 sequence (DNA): TGCGCCAGCAGCCCCAGTGGAGGACTTACTGCGGAAGCTTTCTTT.

CDR3 region: CASSLEDGDYGYTF. The CDR3 nucleotides are TGTGCCAGCAGCTTGGAGGACGGGGACTATGGCTACACCTTC. The chain links TRBV7-9 to TRBJ1-2; D gene unclear. Deletions cut 3 bases from V and 3 bases from J, with 11 bases between. The CDR3 is 14 residues long. Germline V gives CDR1 SEHNR, CDR2 FQNEAQ (reference sequence).

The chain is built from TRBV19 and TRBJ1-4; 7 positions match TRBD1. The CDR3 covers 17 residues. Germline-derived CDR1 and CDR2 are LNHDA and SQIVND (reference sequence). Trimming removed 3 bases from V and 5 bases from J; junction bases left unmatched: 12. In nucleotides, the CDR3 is TGTGCCAGTAGTATTCCACCTTGGACAGGACCAAATGAAAAACTGTTTTTT. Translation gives CASSIPPWTGPNEKLFF.

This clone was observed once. The CDR3 DNA sequence: TGTGCCTGGAGCAAACGCGCTGATGAGCAGTTCTTC. Translating it yields CAWSKRADEQFF. The chain carries TRBV30 and TRBJ2-1; D remains ambiguous. Deletions cut 3 bases from V and 8 bases from J, with 11 bases between. This CDR3 spans 12 amino acids. The germline V gene has CDR1 GTSNPN and CDR2 SVGIG (reference sequence). Complete variable domain (other parts from reference TRBV30 and TRBJ2-1): SQTIHQWPATLVQPVGSPLSLECTVEGTSNPNLYWYRQAAGRGLQLLFYSVGIGQISSEVPQNLSASRPQDRQFILSSKKLLLSDSGFYLCAWSKRADEQFFGPGTRLTVL.